The 12 T cell receptor beta chains reported below all come from one sample, sequenced in a study of spatial heterogeneity in lung cancer (dated by TCRdb to between 2018 and 2020). General findings and caveats noted by the study authors: The tumor nonsynonymous mutation count correlated with the number of expanded alpha and beta TCRs within the tumor.

According to the study, the label for this sample's time point signals: sample taken at primary tumor resection. Receptors were amplified or captured by 5' RACE. The listed sequencing device is NextSeq 500. TCRdb trimmed public reads at Q25 via fastp, called clones via MiXCR and kept in-frame beta chains. Rows are unified per CDR3 protein, each entry keeping the most common DNA and genes. This sample holds more than 20,000 distinct CDR3 sequences; under 8% were observed only once. The ten biggest clones cover about 9.3% of the sample. Their cognate antigens are unknown. Sequenced material: lung tumor tissue, taken at surgery. All receptors come from a male donor with early-stage non-small cell lung cancer.

The chain combines TRBV18 with TRBJ2-1; D is unclear. Trimming left V 3 bases short and J 2 bases short, with 5 bases between. The germline V gene encodes CDR1 KGHSH and CDR2 LQKENI. This CDR3 spans 13 amino acids. DNA of the CDR3: TGTGCCAGCTCACCGGTCCCCTACAATGAGCAGTTCTTC. Protein sequence: CASSPVPYNEQFF.

By share of the sample, this clonotype is medium-sized (0.01 to 0.1%). V and J are TRBV11-2 and TRBJ2-2; 11 nucleotides align to TRBD2. The CDR3 runs to 18 residues. Germline V lookup: CDR1 SGHAT, CDR2 FQNNGV. J was trimmed by 4 bases and V by 2 bases; bases with no gene match: 9. The CDR3 DNA is TGTGCCAGCAGCTTACTAGCGGGGGGCTTTCGGAGCACCGGGGAGCTGTTTTTT. Protein product: CASSLLAGGFRSTGELFF.

This clonotype was observed many times. This chain joins TRBV27 and TRBJ2-1; tentative D call: TRBD2 (7 bases). The CDR3 is 17 amino acids. From germline, CDR1 is MNHEY and CDR2 SMNVEV (reference sequence). The germline V and J ends were trimmed by 5 bases and 9 bases, with 26 bases remaining between them. CDR3 coding DNA: TGTGCCAGCAGTAGGACAGCTAGCGGCACGTCGAATGTTGAGCAGTTCTTC. The encoded protein is CASSRTASGTSNVEQFF.

This clonotype was detected many times. The rearrangement uses TRBV20-1 and TRBJ2-3; D not resolved. The germline gives CDR1 DFQATT, CDR2 SNEGSKA (reference sequence). V lost 1 base to trimming and J lost 0 bases, with 5 bases between them. CDR3 length: 13 amino acids. CDR3 region: CSARAPSTDTQYF. In DNA form, the CDR3 reads TGCAGTGCTAGAGCCCCAAGCACAGATACGCAGTATTTT.

In its sample, this clonotype was seen many times. The J gene is TRBJ1-4, the V gene TRBV10-3; D is possibly TRBD1 (5 bases). V gave up 6 bases and J gave up 5 bases, with 10 bases separating them. Germline values: CDR1 ENHRY, CDR2 SYGVKD. The CDR3 runs 13 residues. CDR3 in amino acids: CAISQGINEKLFF. CDR3 nucleotide sequence: TGTGCCATCAGCCAGGGTATAAATGAAAAACTGTTTTTT.

This clonotype was counted ten times or more. The gene calls are TRBV9 and TRBJ2-3; 10 positions agree with TRBD2. Trimming took 2 bases from V and 3 from J; bases not matched to a gene: 3. The germline CDR1 and CDR2 sequences are SGDLS and YYNGEE. The CDR3 spans 15 residues. CDR3 DNA sequence: TGTGCCAGCAGCGTCGGACTAGCGGCGACAGATACGCAGTATTTT. It yields the protein CASSVGLAATDTQYF.

The table lists this clonotype with many counts. The chain carries TRBV20-1 and TRBJ2-4, with TRBD1 matching over 7 bases. The length of the CDR3 is 14 residues. Germline loops: CDR1 DFQATT, CDR2 SNEGSKA (reference sequence). Unmatched junction bases numbered 6, after V lost 0 bases and J lost 7 bases. The CDR3 here is CSARDRPGGNIQYF. CDR3 coding DNA: TGCAGTGCTAGAGATAGGCCAGGGGGTAACATTCAGTACTTC.

As regards this clonotype: A much bigger clone sits one base away, suggesting this may be a read error. V is TRBV12-3 or TRBV12-4 and J is TRBJ1-5, with D uncertain. The J call may not be correct, given that the DNA end is closer to TRBJ2-3. The CDR3 spans 14 residues. CDR3 in DNA: TGTGCCAGCAGTTTATGGGATAGCAATCAGCCCCAGTATTTT. It translates to CASSLWDSNQPQYF.

In its sample, this clonotype was seen many times. CDR3 loop: CASSPSLAGETQYF. The CDR3 nucleotides read TGTGCCAGCAGCCCGTCTTTAGCGGGGGAGACCCAGTACTTC. This rearrangement joins TRBV3-1 to TRBJ2-5; 8 bases align to TRBD2. This CDR3 is 14 amino acids long. The trim removed 4 bases at V and 5 bases at J, leaving 6 bases unmatched. Per germline, CDR1 LGHDT and CDR2 YNNKEL (reference sequence).

This rearrangement joins TRBV6-6 to TRBJ2-2, with TRBD2 matching over 9 bases. The V gene's germline CDR1 is MNHNY and CDR2 SVGAGI (reference sequence). The CDR3 is made up of 20 amino acids. V shed 8 bases and J 4 bases; nucleotides not matched to a gene: 23. As DNA, the CDR3 is TGTGCCAGCCTTAAGGGGGCGCAGATTTTGCGGGAGGGTGCCACCGGGGAGCTGTTTTTT. It codes for CASLKGAQILREGATGELFF.

This clonotype has at least ten counts. CDR3 DNA: TGTGCCAGCTCACCATCCGGATCCCCCTCCTACGAGCAGTACTTC. It yields the protein CASSPSGSPSYEQYF. The chain uses TRBV18 and TRBJ2-7; D is uncertain. Per germline, CDR1 KGHSH and CDR2 LQKENI. The CDR3 has 15 amino acids. The germline V and J ends were trimmed by 2 bases and 0 bases, with 11 bases remaining between them.

In this sample, this clonotype turned up many times. The J gene is TRBJ2-1, the V gene TRBV23-1; D possibly corresponds to TRBD2 (6 bases). TRBV23-1 is given ORF status, its function remaining uncertain. The CDR3 extends over 18 amino acids. V lost 3 bases, J lost 8 bases, and 26 bases lay in between. The CDR3 loop reads CASSHPRRPRDCTDEQFF. CDR3 coding DNA: TGCGCCAGCAGTCACCCGAGAAGGCCCCGGGACTGTACCGATGAGCAGTTCTTC.